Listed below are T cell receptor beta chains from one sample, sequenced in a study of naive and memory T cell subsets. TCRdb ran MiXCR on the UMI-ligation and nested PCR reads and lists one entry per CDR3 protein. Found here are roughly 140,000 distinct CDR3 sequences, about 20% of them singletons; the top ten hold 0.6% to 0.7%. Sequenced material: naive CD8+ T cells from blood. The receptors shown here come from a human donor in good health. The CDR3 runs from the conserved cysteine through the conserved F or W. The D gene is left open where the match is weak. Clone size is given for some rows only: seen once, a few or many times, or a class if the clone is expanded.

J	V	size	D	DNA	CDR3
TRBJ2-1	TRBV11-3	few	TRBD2	TGTGCCAGCAGCAGCGTGGCGGGAGTAAACAGGAATGAGCAGTTCTTC	CASSSVAGVNRNEQFF
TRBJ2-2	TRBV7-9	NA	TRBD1	TGTGCCAAGGGACAGGGGACCGGGGAGCTGTTTTTT	CAKGQGTGELFF
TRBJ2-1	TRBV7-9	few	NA	TGTGCCAGCAGCTTAGGCCGACGAGCTGGGTTCTTC	CASSLGRRAGFF
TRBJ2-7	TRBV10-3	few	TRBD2	TGTGCCGCCGGTCCTAGCGGGGACGAGCAGTACTTC	CAAGPSGDEQYF
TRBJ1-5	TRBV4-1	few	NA	TGCGCCAGCAGCCAAGCTGGGGTCGGAAATCAGCCCCAGCATTTT	CASSQAGVGNQPQHF
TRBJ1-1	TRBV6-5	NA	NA	TGTGCCAGCAGTTACCCCCCCGAAGCTTTCTTT	CASSYPPEAFF
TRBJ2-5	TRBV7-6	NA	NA	TGTGCCAGCAGCTTACGGCCAGGCGACTTTCAAGAGACCCAGTACTTC	CASSLRPGDFQETQYF
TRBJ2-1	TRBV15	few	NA	TGTGCCACCAGCAGAAGTGGGAGGGAGCAGTTCTTC	CATSRSGREQFF
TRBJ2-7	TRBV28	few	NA	TGTGCCAGCACCACCGGGACTTCCCACTACGAGCAGTACTTC	CASTTGTSHYEQYF
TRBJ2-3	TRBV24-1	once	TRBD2	TGTGCCACCAGTGATCGACTAGCGGGGGTCACAGATACGCAGTATTTT	CATSDRLAGVTDTQYF
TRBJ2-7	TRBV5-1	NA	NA	TGCGCCAGCAGCTTGGGGCCAGACTCCTCCTACGAGCAGTACTTC	CASSLGPDSSYEQYF
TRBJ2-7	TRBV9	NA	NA	TGTGCCAGCAGCGCAGAGCACGAGCAGTACTTC	CASSAEHEQYF
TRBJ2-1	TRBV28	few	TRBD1	TGTGCCAGCAGCCAATCCGGGACAGGGAATAGGAATGAGCAGTTCTTC	CASSQSGTGNRNEQFF
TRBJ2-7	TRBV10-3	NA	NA	TGTGCCATCAGTGTTGAGGACCGATTATACGAGCAGTACTTC	CAISVEDRLYEQYF
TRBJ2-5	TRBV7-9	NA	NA	TGTGCCAGCAGCTTAGTTTCAGGGGCTGAGACCCAGTACTTC	CASSLVSGAETQYF